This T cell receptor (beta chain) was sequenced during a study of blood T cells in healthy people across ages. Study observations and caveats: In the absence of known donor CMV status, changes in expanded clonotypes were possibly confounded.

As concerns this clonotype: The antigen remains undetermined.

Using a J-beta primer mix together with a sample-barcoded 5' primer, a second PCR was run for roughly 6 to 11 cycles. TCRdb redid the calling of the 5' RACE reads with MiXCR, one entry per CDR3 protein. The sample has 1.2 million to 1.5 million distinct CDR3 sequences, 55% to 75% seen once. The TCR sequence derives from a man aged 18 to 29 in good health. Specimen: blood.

In DNA, the CDR3 is TGTGCCAGCAGTGACAGGGGTCCAAGCAACACAGATACGCAGTATTTT. Protein product: CASSDRGPSNTDTQYF. The rearrangement joins TRBV6-1 to TRBJ2-3; tentative D call: TRBD1 (6 bases). The CDR3 is made up of 16 amino acids. Germline assignment: CDR1 MNHNS and CDR2 SASEGT. V was pared by 3 bases and J by 2 bases, with 15 bases between.